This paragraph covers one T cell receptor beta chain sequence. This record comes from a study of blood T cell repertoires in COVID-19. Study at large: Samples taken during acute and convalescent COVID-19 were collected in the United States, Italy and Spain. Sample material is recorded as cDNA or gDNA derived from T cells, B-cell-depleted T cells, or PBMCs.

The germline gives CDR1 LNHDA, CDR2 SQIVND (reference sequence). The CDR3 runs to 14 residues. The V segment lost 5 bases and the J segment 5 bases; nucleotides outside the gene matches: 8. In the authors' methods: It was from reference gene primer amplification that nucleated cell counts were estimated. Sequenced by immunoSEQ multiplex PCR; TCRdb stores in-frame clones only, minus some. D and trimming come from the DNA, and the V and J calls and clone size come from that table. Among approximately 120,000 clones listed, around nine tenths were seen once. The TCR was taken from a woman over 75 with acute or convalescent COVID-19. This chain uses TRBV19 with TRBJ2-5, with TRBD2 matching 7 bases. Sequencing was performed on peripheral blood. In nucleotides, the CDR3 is TGTGCCAGTAGTCCCGGACTAGTTGGGGAGACCCAGTACTTC. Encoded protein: CASSPGLVGETQYF. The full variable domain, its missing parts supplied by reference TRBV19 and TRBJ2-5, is DGGITQSPKYLFRKEGQNVTLSCEQNLNHDAMYWYRQDPGQGLRLIYYSQIVNDFQKGDIAEGYSVSREKKESFPLTVTSAQKNPTAFYLCASSPGLVGETQYFGPGTRLLVL.